This T cell receptor beta chain comes out of a study of a mutant IDH1 vaccine in newly diagnosed glioma. The CDR3 sequence is 15 residues long. Trimming took off 3 bases at V and 1 base at J, with 14 bases between the two ends. Per germline, CDR1 SGHDT and CDR2 YYEEEE. Clones were sequenced by immunoSEQ multiplex PCR, and TCRdb holds only the in-frame ones, with some missing. Here the sample spans 92,000 or so clones, roughly 80% being singletons. Sample time point: baseline, week 1 (first vaccination visit). Stated treatment: pre-vaccination baseline after standard-of-care therapy. The clonotype was recovered from a man in his forties with glioma. Some clones in this sample may be carry-over from other donors' samples. V is TRBV5-6 and J is TRBJ2-7, with D possibly being TRBD1 (6 bases). Sequenced here: PBMCs, sampled from a glioma patient treated with radiotherapy, temozolomide or both. The CDR3 loop reads CASSYDRFSSYEQYF. CDR3 DNA sequence: TGTGCCAGCAGCTACGACAGGTTTTCTTCCTACGAGCAGTACTTC.